These 6 T cell receptor beta chains were all obtained from the same sample, sequenced in a study of fetal regulatory T cell absence and autoimmunity. Clones were sequenced by immunoSEQ multiplex PCR, and TCRdb holds only the in-frame ones, with some missing. The data contain just over 45,000 clones, around 83% of them singletons. Sequenced: cord blood. The receptor source for this set is a newborn boy with IPEX syndrome.

This clone was seen a single time. J is TRBJ1-2 and V is TRBV16, with D possibly TRBD1 on 5 matching bases. V lost 1 base and J lost 6, with 15 bases in between. CDR3 length equals 15 residues. Looked up from germline, CDR1 is KGHSY and CDR2 is FQNENV. The CDR3 loop is CASSQFPRAPHGYTF. CDR3 coding DNA: TGTGCCAGCAGCCAATTTCCCAGGGCGCCCCATGGCTACACCTTC. The variable domain in full, with the rest retrieved from reference TRBV16 and TRBJ1-2, is GEEVAQTPKHLVRGEGQKAKLYCAPIKGHSYVFWYQQVLKNEFKFLISFQNENVFDETGMPKERFSAKCLPNSPCSLEIQATKLEDSAVYFCASSQFPRAPHGYTFGSGTRLTVV.

The V and J genes are TRBV12-5 and TRBJ2-2, with D perhaps matching TRBD1 (5 bases). The CDR3 is 15 residues long. Germline V gene lookup returns CDR1 LGHNT and CDR2 FRNRAP. V shed 2 bases and J shed 7 bases, with 14 bases lying between them. The CDR3 sequence is CASGLFVTVNGELFF. The CDR3 bases are TGTGCTAGTGGTTTGTTCGTGACAGTGAACGGGGAGCTGTTTTTT.

The genes are TRBV6-1 and TRBJ1-1; TRBD1 is a possible D gene (6 bases). This CDR3 comprises 14 residues. Germline CDR1 and CDR2: MNHNS and SASEGT. Trimming removed 2 bases at V and 4 bases at J, with 11 bases between. In nucleotides, the CDR3 is TGTGCCAGCAGTGAATACAGGGTATCCACTGAAGCTTTCTTT. This translates into CASSEYRVSTEAFF.

This chain links TRBV29-1 with TRBJ1-1, with D hard to call. From germline, CDR1 is SQVTM and CDR2 ANQGSEA. The germline V and J ends were trimmed by 2 bases and 1 base, with 8 bases remaining between them. The CDR3 runs to 13 residues. The CDR3 protein is CSVEKAGNTEAFF. The DNA of the CDR3 is TGCAGCGTTGAAAAGGCAGGGAACACTGAAGCTTTCTTT.

The genes are TRBV5-1 and TRBJ2-7, with a tentative D call TRBD2 (5 bases). Trimming cost V 1 base and J 4 bases, with 6 bases left between them. Germline CDR1 SGHRS, CDR2 YFSETQ. This CDR3 has 12 residues. DNA for the CDR3: TGCGCCAGCAGCTTGCCGGGATACGAGCAGTACTTC. Protein sequence: CASSLPGYEQYF.

This clone came up a few times. The chain couples TRBV12-5 to TRBJ1-5; D remains ambiguous. The CDR3 totals 12 residues. Trimming stripped 7 bases from V and 7 bases from J, with 11 bases between. The germline V gene encodes CDR1 LGHNT and CDR2 FRNRAP. CDR3 nucleotides: TGTGCTAGTGCGCTAAATCGGCAGCCCCAGCATTTT. Encoded protein: CASALNRQPQHF.